These 26 T cell receptor beta chains share one sample of origin, sequenced in a study of blood T cell repertoires in COVID-19 (dated by TCRdb to 2019 to 2021). The method behind the library was the immunoSEQ multiplex PCR assay. TCRdb took over this immuneACCESS table, retaining in-frame rearrangements with V and J assigned. Such tables are incomplete; in checked studies, under half of the missing clones stem from an unresolved V gene, and the remainder is unexplained. This sample holds roughly 370,000 clones; approximately 90% were observed only once. The top ten clones comprise approximately 9.3% of the sample. The sample was PBMCs or T cells enriched from blood (not recorded which). The receptors stem from a woman in her forties or fifties who had recovered from COVID-19.

The genes are TRBV19 and TRBJ2-7, with TRBD2 matching over 11 bases. Germline V gene sequence: CDR1 LNHDA, CDR2 SQIVND (reference sequence). The CDR3 has 16 residues. Trimming removed 5 bases from V and 3 bases from J; junction bases left unmatched: 9. CDR3 sequence (DNA): TGTGCCAGTAGTTCAATAGCGGGGGGGTTGGACTACGAGCAGTACTTC. It translates to CASSSIAGGLDYEQYF.

The gene calls are TRBV19 and TRBJ1-2; 8 nucleotides agree with TRBD1. Trimming removed 7 bases from V and 3 bases from J; junction bases left unmatched: 7. This CDR3 has 14 amino acids. Per the germline V gene, CDR1 is LNHDA and CDR2 is SQIVND (reference sequence). DNA for the CDR3: TGTGCCAGTAACGAGGCAGGGGGCCACTATGGCTACACCTTC. Its translation: CASNEAGGHYGYTF.

The chain links TRBV30 to TRBJ1-2; D possibly corresponds to TRBD1 (5 bases). The V and J ends lost 5 bases and 6 bases respectively, with 13 bases between them. This CDR3 region has 12 residues. Germline CDR1 is GTSNPN and CDR2 is SVGIG (reference sequence). The CDR3 nucleotides are TGTGCCTGGGCACAGGACCCGCATGGCTACACCTTC. It encodes CAWAQDPHGYTF.

The V call is TRBV19, the J call TRBJ1-4; 7 bases line up with TRBD1. This CDR3 has 15 residues. Germline loops: CDR1 LNHDA, CDR2 SQIVND (reference sequence). Trimming at V came to 4 bases and at J to 4 bases, leaving 6 bases not matched to a gene. The CDR3 sequence is CASSKGQLLNEKLFF. The DNA for the CDR3 is TGTGCCAGTAGTAAGGGACAGCTTCTTAATGAAAAACTGTTTTTT.

This chain joins TRBV28 and TRBJ2-4; 7 bases map to TRBD2. Trimming took 1 base from V and 7 from J; bases not matched to a gene: 10. Germline lookup yields CDR1 MDHEN and CDR2 SYDVKM. There are 16 residues in the CDR3. CDR3 loop: CASSLSDVGGDNIQYF. The CDR3, as DNA: TGTGCCAGCAGTTTATCCGATGTGGGAGGGGACAACATTCAGTACTTC.

J is TRBJ1-1 and V is TRBV28; possible D gene TRBD1, 5 bases. V dropped 3 bases and J dropped 10 bases, with 15 bases sitting between them. The CDR3 runs to 13 residues. Germline V CDR1 and CDR2: MDHEN, SYDVKM. CDR3 amino acids: CASSFATAAGAFF. CDR3 sequence (DNA): TGTGCCAGCAGTTTTGCGACAGCCGCCGGAGCTTTCTTT.

The V call is TRBV27, the J call TRBJ1-2, with 8 bases fitting TRBD1. Germline CDR1 and CDR2: MNHEY and SMNVEV (reference sequence). With 5 bases clipped from V and 8 bases from J, the junction kept 7 bases outside the gene matches. The CDR3 totals 13 residues. This CDR3 reads CASSPGGQVGYTF. The CDR3 coding sequence is TGTGCCAGCAGTCCTGGGGGACAGGTGGGCTACACCTTC.

The chain has TRBV30 and TRBJ1-2, with 8 nucleotides matching TRBD1. The J segment lost 8 bases and the V segment lost 5 bases, leaving 7 bases of the junction unmatched. The germline CDR1 and CDR2 sequences are GTSNPN and SVGIG (reference sequence). CDR3 length equals 12 residues. CDR3 nucleotide sequence: TGTGCCTGGGGAGGACAGGGCGGCGGCTACACCTTC. Protein product: CAWGGQGGGYTF.

V gene TRBV25-1 combines with J gene TRBJ2-7; TRBD1 aligns across 7 bases. This CDR3 contains 13 residues. Trimming removed 5 bases from V and 5 bases from J; junction bases left unmatched: 6. The germline V gene encodes CDR1 MGHDK and CDR2 SYGVNS. The CDR3 protein is CASSLPTGNEQYF. CDR3 sequence (DNA): TGTGCCAGCAGTTTACCGACAGGGAACGAGCAGTACTTC.

The V and J genes are TRBV19 and TRBJ2-1, with TRBD1 matching over 8 bases. This CDR3 has 15 residues. Germline CDR1 and CDR2: LNHDA and SQIVND (reference sequence). V lost 1 base to trimming and J lost 5 bases; unmatched junction nucleotides: 4. The CDR3 loop reads CASSIGDRLHNEQFF. CDR3 nucleotide sequence: TGTGCCAGTAGTATAGGGGACAGGCTCCACAATGAGCAGTTCTTC.

The gene calls are TRBV29-1 and TRBJ1-5; D call uncertain. Trimming cost V 1 base and J 9 bases, with 13 bases left between them. This CDR3 has 13 residues. CDR1 and CDR2 (germline): SQVTM, ANQGSEA. CDR3 sequence: CSVEAEVGGPQHF. The CDR3, as DNA: TGCAGCGTTGAAGCAGAGGTTGGCGGGCCCCAGCATTTT.

This chain connects TRBV27 to TRBJ1-2; no firm D call. Germline loops: CDR1 MNHEY, CDR2 SMNVEV (reference sequence). V was clipped by 6 bases and J by 6 bases, with 17 bases between them. The CDR3 sequence is 14 residues long. The CDR3 DNA follows: TGTGCCAGCAGCTCTGTCGGCCTGGGCCATGGCTACACCTTC. It translates to CASSSVGLGHGYTF.

The chain has TRBV7-2 and TRBJ2-7, with 8 bases lining up with TRBD2. CDR3 length: 15 residues. V was pared by 5 bases and J by 0 bases, with 6 bases of the junction left unmatched. The V gene's germline CDR1 is SGHTA and CDR2 FQGNSA. CDR3 nucleotide sequence: TGTGCCAGCAGCCGGGGGGGCAGGGTCTCCTACGAGCAGTACTTC. Amino acid sequence: CASSRGGRVSYEQYF.

This clone was found a few times. This chain joins TRBV12-3 or TRBV12-4 and TRBJ2-2; unclear D gene. V was clipped by 7 bases and J by 3 bases, with 9 bases between them. The CDR3 contains 13 residues. CDR3 loop: CASNNGYTGELFF. DNA of the CDR3: TGTGCCAGCAACAATGGCTACACCGGGGAGCTGTTTTTT.

The chain links TRBV5-5 to TRBJ2-5, with 10 bases fitting TRBD1. The V gene's germline CDR1 is SGHKS and CDR2 YYEKEE (reference sequence). The V gene end was trimmed by 6 bases and the J gene end by 5 bases; junction bases not matched to a gene: 22. The CDR3 has 19 residues. CDR3 protein: CASNNPVGTGTGALETQYF. The CDR3 DNA sequence: TGTGCCAGCAACAACCCCGTAGGAACCGGGACAGGGGCTCTGGAGACCCAGTACTTC.

J is TRBJ2-3 and V is TRBV18, with 9 bases matching TRBD1. V was pared by 3 bases and J by 1 base, with 8 bases of the junction left unmatched. The CDR3 has 17 residues. The V gene's germline CDR1 is KGHSH and CDR2 LQKENI. The CDR3 DNA sequence: TGTGCCAGCTCACCCGTCTCGGGACAGGGAGGCACAGATACGCAGTATTTT. Translating gives CASSPVSGQGGTDTQYF. Filled out from reference TRBV18 and TRBJ2-3, the complete variable domain reads NAGVMQNPRHLVRRRGQEARLRCSPMKGHSHVYWYRQLPEEGLKFMVYLQKENIIDESGMPKERFSAEFPKEGPSILRIQQVVRGDSAAYFCASSPVSGQGGTDTQYFGPGTRLTVL.

This rearrangement joins TRBV7-2 to TRBJ1-2; TRBD1 matches 8 bases. V shed 5 bases, J shed 3 bases, and the junction held 11 bases outside the gene matches. This CDR3 contains 16 residues. Germline V CDR1 and CDR2: SGHTA, FQGNSA. CDR3 loop: CASSRTGFALDYGYTF. Here the CDR3 DNA reads TGTGCCAGCAGCCGGACAGGGTTCGCGTTGGACTATGGCTACACCTTC.

The chain employs TRBV2 and TRBJ2-3; D is possibly TRBD1 (6 bases). The CDR3 is 15 amino acids. Trimming removed 7 bases from V and 1 base from J, with 15 bases in between. Germline lookup yields CDR1 SNHLY and CDR2 FYNNEI. The CDR3 nucleotides are TGTGCCAGCAAGAAACAGGGTCAAGGCACAGATACGCAGTATTTT. Its protein product is CASKKQGQGTDTQYF.

CDR3 region: CASSPSGTILYNEQFF. CDR3 DNA sequence: TGTGCCAGCTCACCATCCGGGACAATACTTTACAATGAGCAGTTCTTC. The chain is built from TRBV18 and TRBJ2-1, with D perhaps TRBD1 (6 bases). CDR1 is KGHSH, CDR2 LQKENI, per germline. This CDR3 has 16 residues. Trimming took 2 bases from V and 4 from J, leaving 15 bases between them.

This clone has more than one count but fewer than ten. The chain links TRBV29-1 to TRBJ1-5; 10 nucleotides align to TRBD1. The J segment lost 5 bases and the V segment lost 7 bases, leaving 8 bases of the junction unmatched. This CDR3 spans 14 amino acids. Germline-derived CDR1 and CDR2 are SQVTM and ANQGSEA. The CDR3 here is CSGRDRGRDQPQHF. The CDR3 DNA reads as TGCAGCGGCCGGGACAGGGGAAGGGATCAGCCCCAGCATTTT.

This clone ranks as medium-sized. The chain joins TRBV4-3 to TRBJ2-7; possibly TRBD2 for D (5 bases). The CDR3 covers 16 residues. The V end lost 0 bases, the J end lost 0 bases, and 12 bases lay between the germline ends. The V gene's germline CDR1 is LGHNA and CDR2 YSLEER. CDR3 DNA sequence: TGCGCCAGCAGCCAAGAATCGGGGTACGTCTCCTACGAGCAGTACTTC. Translating gives CASSQESGYVSYEQYF.

The rearrangement uses TRBV10-3 and TRBJ2-7; possible D gene TRBD2, 5 bases. The length of the CDR3 is 17 residues. Trimming left V 4 bases short and J 3 bases short, with 22 bases between. Looked up from germline, CDR1 is ENHRY and CDR2 is SYGVKD. This CDR3 is CAISVSRGTLQNYEQYF. Written as DNA, the CDR3 is TGTGCCATCAGTGTAAGCCGGGGTACCCTACAAAACTACGAGCAGTACTTC.

CDR3 sequence reads: CSVVALEQYF. The DNA of the CDR3 is TGCAGTGTTGTAGCCCTCGAGCAGTACTTC. The chain uses TRBV20-1 and TRBJ2-7; D remains unclear. The CDR3 consists of 10 residues. The V end lost 7 bases, the J end lost 6 bases, and 10 bases lay between the germline ends. The germline CDR1 and CDR2 sequences are DFQATT and SNEGSKA (reference sequence).

The chain couples TRBV3-1 (or the pseudogene TRBV3-2) to TRBJ2-2; D may be TRBD1 (6 bases). The length of the CDR3 is 16 residues. Germline lookup yields CDR1 LGHDT and CDR2 YNNKEL (reference sequence). Between the trimmed V and J ends, which lost 6 bases and 0 bases, there was a span of 14 bases. The DNA of the CDR3 is TGTGCCAGCAGGGCCGACAGGCAGTCGAACACCGGGGAGCTGTTTTTT. Residues: CASRADRQSNTGELFF.

This clone showed up just a few times. The genes are TRBV29-1 and TRBJ1-1; 7 bases are shared with TRBD1. The germline V gene encodes CDR1 SQVTM and CDR2 ANQGSEA. Trimming removed 6 bases from V and 4 bases from J; junction bases left unmatched: 5. The CDR3 has 12 residues. CDR3 in amino acids: CSVGDRATEAFF. CDR3 coding DNA: TGCAGCGTAGGCGACAGGGCCACTGAAGCTTTCTTT.

This clone has a single count. The V and J genes are TRBV7-6 and TRBJ1-2; the D is unclear. V lost 0 bases and J lost 4, with 21 bases in between. This CDR3 is 18 amino acids long. CDR1 SGHVS and CDR2 FNYEAQ come from the germline V gene. CDR3 DNA sequence: TGTGCCAGCAGCTTAGCGTCCGAGGGCGCGTTACGAGTCTATGGCTACACCTTC. It specifies CASSLASEGALRVYGYTF. The full variable domain, rest sourced from reference TRBV7-6 and TRBJ1-2, is GAGVSQSPRYKVTKRGQDVALRCDPISGHVSLYWYRQALGQGPEFLTYFNYEAQQDKSGLPNDRFSAERPEGSISTLTIQRTEQRDSAMYRCASSLASEGALRVYGYTFGSGTRLTVV.